This record concerns one TCR beta chain sequence. The data belong to a study of prognosis after radiotherapy for stage I lung cancer. CDR3 of TCR beta was amplified from genomic DNA via a two-round multiplex PCR. First-round PCR amplification was performed with primers specific to each TRBV and TRBJ gene. TCRdb passed the multiplex PCR reads through MiXCR, listing each CDR3 protein once. Of around 19,000 distinct CDR3 sequences listed, about 46% are singletons. Per germline, CDR1 GTSNPN and CDR2 SVGIG (reference sequence). The CDR3 totals 14 residues. V lost 5 bases, J lost 7 bases, and 8 bases stayed unmatched.

Sequences were derived from PBMCs, sampled before or after stereotactic body radiation therapy (not recorded which). This chain joins TRBV30 and TRBJ2-3; TRBD1 agrees at 11 bases. The receptor's source is a donor aged 50 or older with non-small cell lung cancer. The CDR3 loop reads CAWRDRGILHTQYF. The CDR3, as DNA: TGTGCCTGGCGGGACAGGGGGATCCTCCATACGCAGTATTTT.